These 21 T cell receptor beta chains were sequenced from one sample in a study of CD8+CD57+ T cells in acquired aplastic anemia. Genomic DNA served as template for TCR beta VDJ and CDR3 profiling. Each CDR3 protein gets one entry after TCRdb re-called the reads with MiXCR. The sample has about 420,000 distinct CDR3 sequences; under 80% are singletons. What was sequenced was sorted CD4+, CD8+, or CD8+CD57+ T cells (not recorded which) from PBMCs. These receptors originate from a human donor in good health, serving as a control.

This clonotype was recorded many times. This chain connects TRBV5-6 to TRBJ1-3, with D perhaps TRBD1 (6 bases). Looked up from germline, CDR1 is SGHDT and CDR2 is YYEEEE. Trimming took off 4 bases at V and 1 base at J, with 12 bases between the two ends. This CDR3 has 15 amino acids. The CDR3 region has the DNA TGTGCCAGCAGCGAACAGGGTGGGTCTGGAAACACCATATATTTT. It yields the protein CASSEQGGSGNTIYF.

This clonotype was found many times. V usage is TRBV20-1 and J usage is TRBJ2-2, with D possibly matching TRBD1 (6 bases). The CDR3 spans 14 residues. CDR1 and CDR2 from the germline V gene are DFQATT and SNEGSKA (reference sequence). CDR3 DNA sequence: TGCAGCGCAAGGGGCAGGGGTAACACCGGGGAGCTGTTTTTT. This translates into CSARGRGNTGELFF.

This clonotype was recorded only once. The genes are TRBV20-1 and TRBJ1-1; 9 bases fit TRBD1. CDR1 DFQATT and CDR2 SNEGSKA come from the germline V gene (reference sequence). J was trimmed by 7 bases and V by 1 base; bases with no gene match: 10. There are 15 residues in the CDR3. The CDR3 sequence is CSARGTGDLWVEAFF. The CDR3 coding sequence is TGCAGTGCTAGAGGGACAGGGGACCTCTGGGTTGAAGCTTTCTTT.

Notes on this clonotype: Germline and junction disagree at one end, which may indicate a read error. The chain's CDR3 is CASSALGGADTQYF. As DNA, the CDR3 is TGTGCCAGCAGCGCCCTTGGGGGGGCAGATACGCAGTATTTT. The chain is built from TRBV15 and TRBJ2-3; 7 bases align to TRBD2. There are 14 residues in the CDR3. The germline gives CDR1 LNHNV, CDR2 YYDKDF (reference sequence).

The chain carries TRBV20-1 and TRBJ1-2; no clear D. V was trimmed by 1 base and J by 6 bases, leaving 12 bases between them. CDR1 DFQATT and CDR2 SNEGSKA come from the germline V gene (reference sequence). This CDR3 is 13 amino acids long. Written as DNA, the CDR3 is TGCAGTGCTAGAGTGTGGGCGAACGATGGCTACACCTTC. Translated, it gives CSARVWANDGYTF.

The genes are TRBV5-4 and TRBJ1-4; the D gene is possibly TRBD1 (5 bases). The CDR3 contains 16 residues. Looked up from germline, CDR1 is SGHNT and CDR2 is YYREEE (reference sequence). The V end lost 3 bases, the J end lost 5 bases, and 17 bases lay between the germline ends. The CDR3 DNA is TGTGCCAGCAGCTCGGGACTAGCGGGAATCAATGAAAAACTGTTTTTT. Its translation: CASSSGLAGINEKLFF.

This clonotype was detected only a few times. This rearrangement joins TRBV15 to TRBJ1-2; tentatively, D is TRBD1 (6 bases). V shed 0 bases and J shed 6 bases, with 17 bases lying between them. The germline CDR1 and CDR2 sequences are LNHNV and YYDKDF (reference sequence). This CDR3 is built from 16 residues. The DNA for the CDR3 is TGTGCCACCAGCAGAGATCTTCGGCAGGGGTGGGATGGCTACACCTTC. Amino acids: CATSRDLRQGWDGYTF.

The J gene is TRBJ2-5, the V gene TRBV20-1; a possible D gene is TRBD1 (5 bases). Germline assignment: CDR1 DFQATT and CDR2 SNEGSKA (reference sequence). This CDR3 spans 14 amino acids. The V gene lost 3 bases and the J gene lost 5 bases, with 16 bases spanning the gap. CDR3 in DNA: TGCAGTGCTAGTTCAGTGACAGCTGGGGAGACCCAGTACTTC. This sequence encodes CSASSVTAGETQYF.

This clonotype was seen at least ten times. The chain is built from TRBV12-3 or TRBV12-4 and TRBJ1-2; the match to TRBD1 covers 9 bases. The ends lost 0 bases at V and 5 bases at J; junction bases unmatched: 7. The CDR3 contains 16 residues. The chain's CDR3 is CASSLAGQGRYYGYTF. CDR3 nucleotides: TGTGCCAGCAGTTTAGCAGGACAGGGGCGATATTATGGCTACACCTTC.

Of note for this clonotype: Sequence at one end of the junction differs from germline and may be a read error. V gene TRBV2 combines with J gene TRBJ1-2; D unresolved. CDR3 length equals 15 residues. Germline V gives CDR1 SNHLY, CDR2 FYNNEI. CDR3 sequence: CASSLWVNFIYGYKF. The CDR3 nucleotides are TGTGCCAGCAGTTTATGGGTAAACTTCATCTATGGCTACAAGTTC.

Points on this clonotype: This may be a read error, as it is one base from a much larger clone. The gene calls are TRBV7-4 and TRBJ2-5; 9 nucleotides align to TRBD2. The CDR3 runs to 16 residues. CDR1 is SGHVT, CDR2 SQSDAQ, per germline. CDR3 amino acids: CASRLGAGGRSETQYF. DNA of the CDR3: TGTGCCAGCAGATTAGGGGCGGGGGGGCGGTCGGAGACCCAGTACTTC.

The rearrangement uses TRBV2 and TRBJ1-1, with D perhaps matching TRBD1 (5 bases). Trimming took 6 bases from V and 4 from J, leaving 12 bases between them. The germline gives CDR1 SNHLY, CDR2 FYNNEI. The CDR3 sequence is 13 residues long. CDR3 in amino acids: CASRWGVTTEAFF. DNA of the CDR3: TGTGCCAGCAGGTGGGGCGTGACCACTGAAGCTTTCTTT.

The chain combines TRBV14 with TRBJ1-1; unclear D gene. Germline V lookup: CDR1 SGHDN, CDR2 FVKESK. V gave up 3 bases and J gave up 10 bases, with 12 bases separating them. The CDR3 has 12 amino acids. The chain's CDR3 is CASSQRWEGAFF. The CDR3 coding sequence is TGTGCCAGCAGCCAGCGCTGGGAGGGAGCTTTCTTT.

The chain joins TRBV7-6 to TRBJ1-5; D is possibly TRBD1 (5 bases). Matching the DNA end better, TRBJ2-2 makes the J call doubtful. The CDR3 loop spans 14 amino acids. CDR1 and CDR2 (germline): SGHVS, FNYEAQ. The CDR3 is CASSVDTNTEPLFF. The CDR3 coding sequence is TGTGCCAGCAGCGTGGACACGAACACTGAGCCTCTGTTTTTT.

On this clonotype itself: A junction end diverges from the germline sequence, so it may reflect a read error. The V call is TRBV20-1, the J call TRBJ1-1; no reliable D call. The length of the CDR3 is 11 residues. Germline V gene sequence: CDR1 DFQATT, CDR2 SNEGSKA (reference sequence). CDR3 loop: CSASPNTADVF. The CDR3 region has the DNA TGCAGTGCTAGCCCTAACACTGCAGACGTCTTT.

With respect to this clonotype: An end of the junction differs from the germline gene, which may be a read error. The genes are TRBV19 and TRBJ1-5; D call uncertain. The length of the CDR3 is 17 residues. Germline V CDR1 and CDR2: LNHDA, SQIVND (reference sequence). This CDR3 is CASSPSGDTQDIGPDNF. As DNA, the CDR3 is TGTGCCAGTAGTCCAAGCGGTGATACGCAGGATATTGGCCCAGACAATTTT.

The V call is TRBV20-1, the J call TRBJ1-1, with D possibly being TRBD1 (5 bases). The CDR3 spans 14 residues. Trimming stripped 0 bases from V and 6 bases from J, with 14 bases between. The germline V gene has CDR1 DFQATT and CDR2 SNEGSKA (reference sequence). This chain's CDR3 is CSARDGGLGAEAFF. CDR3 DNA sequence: TGCAGTGCTAGAGATGGCGGATTAGGGGCTGAAGCTTTCTTT.

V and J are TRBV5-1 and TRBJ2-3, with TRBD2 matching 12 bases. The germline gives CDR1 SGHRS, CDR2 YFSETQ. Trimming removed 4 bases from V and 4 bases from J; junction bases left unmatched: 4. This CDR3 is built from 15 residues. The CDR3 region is CASSILAGGPDTQYF. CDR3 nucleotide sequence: TGCGCCAGCAGCATCCTAGCGGGGGGGCCAGATACGCAGTATTTT.

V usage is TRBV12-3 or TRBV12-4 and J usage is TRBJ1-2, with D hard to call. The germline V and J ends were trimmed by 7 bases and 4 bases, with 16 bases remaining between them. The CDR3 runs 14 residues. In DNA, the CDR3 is TGTGCCAGCACGGGAGCGCTGTCAGCCTATGGCTACACCTTC. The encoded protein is CASTGALSAYGYTF.

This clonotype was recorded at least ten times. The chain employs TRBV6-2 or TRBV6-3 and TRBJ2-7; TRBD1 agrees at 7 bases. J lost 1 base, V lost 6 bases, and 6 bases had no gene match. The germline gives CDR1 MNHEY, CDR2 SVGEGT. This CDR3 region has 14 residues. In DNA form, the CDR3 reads TGTGCCAGCAGCTCGGGACAGTTTTCCTACGAGCAGTACTTC. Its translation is CASSSGQFSYEQYF.

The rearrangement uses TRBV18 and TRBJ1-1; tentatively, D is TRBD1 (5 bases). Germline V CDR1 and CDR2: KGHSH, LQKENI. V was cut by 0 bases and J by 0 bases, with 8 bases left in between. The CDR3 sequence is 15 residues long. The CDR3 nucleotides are TGTGCCAGCTCACCACCGCAGGGCTTGAACACTGAAGCTTTCTTT. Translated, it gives CASSPPQGLNTEAFF.